This is a list of T cell receptor beta chains from one sample in a study of blood T cell repertoires in COVID-19. Data came from immunoSEQ multiplex PCR; TCRdb stores just in-frame clones and leaves some out. The profile shows some 200,000 clones, 65% to 85% of them singletons. Material: PBMCs or T cells enriched from blood (not recorded which). Receptors originate from a middle-aged woman with acute COVID-19. Each CDR3 is given without its conserved first and last residue. Clone size is stated in some rows and not others, as once, few, many or a class when expanded.

clone_size j_call v_call cdr3_aa
NA TRBJ1-4 TRBV5-1 ASSLEGSGGAGEKLF
NA TRBJ2-1 TRBV7-8 ASSLIRDRGGSEQF
NA TRBJ2-7 TRBV13 ASSLGRRLAGYEQY
NA TRBJ1-1 TRBV19 ASSPQTGEANTEAF
NA TRBJ1-1 TRBV7-2 ASSPEMSTEAF
NA TRBJ2-2 TRBV5-4 ASSPGGSRANTGELF
NA TRBJ1-1 TRBV7-8 ASSGDSGTEAF
NA TRBJ1-1 TRBV27 ASSLRGGTGGSAF
NA TRBJ1-1 TRBV5-1 ASSPTQGSNTEAF
NA TRBJ1-1 TRBV7-2 ASSSGGPNTEAF
NA TRBJ1-2 TRBV10-3 AISDPRSGYT
few TRBJ2-7 TRBV29-1 SVGQGGSEQY
NA TRBJ2-2 TRBV20-1 SAQYTGELF
NA TRBJ2-7 TRBV10-3 AISESYRDPEQY
NA TRBJ1-6 TRBV7-8 ASSWGTGGNSPLH
NA TRBJ2-1 TRBV24-1 ATSALGSSYNEQF
NA TRBJ1-2 TRBV28 ASSSGQGRLGYGYT
NA TRBJ1-1 TRBV5-1 ASSLGAGALNTEAF
few TRBJ1-3 TRBV7-2 ASSLAALDRNTIY
NA TRBJ1-6 TRBV7-9 ASSPHRGHNSPLH
NA TRBJ2-7 TRBV6-4 ASSADRGHEQY
NA TRBJ1-6 TRBV15 ATSRGGLSSPLH
few TRBJ1-1 TRBV21-1 ASRTPISNTEAF
few TRBJ1-2 TRBV5-1 ASSLAQGVGGYT
NA TRBJ2-2 TRBV5-1 ASSLEGQGVTGELF
few TRBJ2-1 TRBV11-2 ASGRFLAGVGNEQF
NA TRBJ2-3 TRBV5-1 ASSPRQGAVDTQY
NA TRBJ1-2 TRBV6-6 ASRTQGGYGYT
NA TRBJ1-2 TRBV3-1/TRBV3-2 ASSQPAPSGSYT
NA TRBJ2-3 TRBV10-3 AISELAGGSTDTQY
NA TRBJ1-1 TRBV5-1 ASSFAGTAAEAF
NA TRBJ2-3 TRBV28 ASSPGTGSTDTQY
NA TRBJ1-5 TRBV11-2 ASSRSGTGGNQPQH
few TRBJ2-3 TRBV19 ASSSTSGGADTQY